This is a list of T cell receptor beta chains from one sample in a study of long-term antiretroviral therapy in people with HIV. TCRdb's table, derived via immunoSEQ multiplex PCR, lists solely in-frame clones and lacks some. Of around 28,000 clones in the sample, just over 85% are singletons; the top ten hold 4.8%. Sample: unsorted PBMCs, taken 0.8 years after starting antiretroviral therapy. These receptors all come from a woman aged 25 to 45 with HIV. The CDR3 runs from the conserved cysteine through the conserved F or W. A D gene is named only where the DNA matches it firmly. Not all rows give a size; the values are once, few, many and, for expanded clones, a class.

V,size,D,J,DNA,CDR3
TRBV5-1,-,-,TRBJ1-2,TGCGCCAGCGGAGAGGGAGGGTCAGGAAGGAACTATGGCTACACCTTC,CASGEGGSGRNYGYTF
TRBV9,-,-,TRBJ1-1,TGTGCCAGCAGCGGGGGTGGGAACACTGAAGCTTTCTTT,CASSGGGNTEAFF
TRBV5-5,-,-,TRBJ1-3,TGTGCCAGCAGCTTGGGAGGGAACCTTTCTGGAAACACCATATATTTT,CASSLGGNLSGNTIYF
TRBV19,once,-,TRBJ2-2,TGTGCCAGTAGTCCTACAGCCACCGGGGAGCTGTTTTTT,CASSPTATGELFF
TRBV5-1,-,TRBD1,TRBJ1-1,TGCGCCAGCAGAGGGGCAGGGGGCGGTGGCACTGAAGCTTTCTTT,CASRGAGGGGTEAFF
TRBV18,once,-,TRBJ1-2,TGTGCCAGCTCACCACCAGGGCCTCAGCGCAGCGGCTACACCTTC,CASSPPGPQRSGYTF
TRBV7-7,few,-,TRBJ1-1,TGTGCCAGCAGCTTAGGTCTGAACTCTGAAGCTTTCTTT,CASSLGLNSEAFF
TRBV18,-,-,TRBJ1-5,TGTGCCAGCTCACCAGCTGGGGGAAATCAGCCCCAGCATTTT,CASSPAGGNQPQHF
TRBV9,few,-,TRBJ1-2,TGTGCCAGCAGCTCCTCAGGGACGGTCTATGGCTACACCTTC,CASSSSGTVYGYTF
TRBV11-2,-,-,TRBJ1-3,TGTGCCAGCAGCTTAGGGTCCTACACCATATATTTT,CASSLGSYTIYF
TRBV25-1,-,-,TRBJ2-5,TGTGCCATCGCGGGGCAGGAAGAGACCCAGTACTTC,CAIAGQEETQYF
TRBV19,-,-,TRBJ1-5,TGTGCCAGTAGTGTAGGGGTCCATCAGCCCCAGCATTTT,CASSVGVHQPQHF
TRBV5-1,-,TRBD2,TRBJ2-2,TGCGCCAGCAGCCAACCTATTGAGACTACTAGCGGGGGGTCTCCCGGGGAGCTGTTTTTT,CASSQPIETTSGGSPGELFF
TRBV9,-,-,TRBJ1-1,TGTGCCAGCAGCAATTATGACGGATTGAACACTGAAGCTTTCTTT,CASSNYDGLNTEAFF
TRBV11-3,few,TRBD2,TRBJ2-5,TGTGCCAGCAGCTTAGCCCAATCGGGGGGGCTTGAGACCCAGTACTTC,CASSLAQSGGLETQYF
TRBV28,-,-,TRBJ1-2,TGTGCCAGCAGTTTGAAAACCCCCTCTAACTATGGCTACACCTTC,CASSLKTPSNYGYTF
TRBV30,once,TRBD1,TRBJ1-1,TGTGCCTGGGACAGGGGGAGGAACACTGAAGCTTTCTTT,CAWDRGRNTEAFF
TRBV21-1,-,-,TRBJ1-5,TGTGCCCCTAAAGCGCAGGGGGCGCCAATTGGTCAGCCCCAGCATTTT,CAPKAQGAPIGQPQHF
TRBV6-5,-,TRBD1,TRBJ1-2,TGTGCCAGCAGTTACTTCGAGACAGGGGCGAACTATGGCTACACCTTC,CASSYFETGANYGYTF
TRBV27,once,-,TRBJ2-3,TGTGCCAGCAGTTTATTCTTCACAGATACGCAGTATTTT,CASSLFFTDTQYF
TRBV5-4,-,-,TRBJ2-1,TGTGCCAGCAGCTTATCCCAGAGCCTTAACAATGAGCAGTTCTTC,CASSLSQSLNNEQFF
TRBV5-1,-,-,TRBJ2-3,TGCGCCAGCAGCCCCGGCCGCGTAGCGGTGTCAGATACGCAGTATTTT,CASSPGRVAVSDTQYF
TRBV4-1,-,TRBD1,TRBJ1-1,TGCGCCAGCAGCCTCCAGACAGGGCAGGACACTGAAGCTTTCTTT,CASSLQTGQDTEAFF
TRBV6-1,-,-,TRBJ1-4,TGTGCCAGCAGTGAGGCAGGACCGAATGAAAAACTGTTTTTT,CASSEAGPNEKLFF